Each of the 31 T cell receptor beta chains below was sequenced from the same sample in a study of spatial heterogeneity in lung cancer. In TCRdb, the 5' RACE reads were re-called with MiXCR into one record per CDR3 protein. The repertoire consists of around 89,000 distinct CDR3 sequences, with less than 15% occurring once and the leading ten covering about 38%. Time point specified: sample taken at primary tumor resection. The sequenced sample was PBMCs, obtained at surgery. All receptors come from a male donor with early-stage non-small cell lung cancer.

This clonotype has ten or more counts. The J gene is TRBJ1-1, the V gene TRBV5-1; TRBD1 matches 9 bases. V shed 3 bases, J shed 5 bases, and the junction held 5 bases outside the gene matches. CDR1 and CDR2 from the germline V gene are SGHRS and YFSETQ. The CDR3 covers 14 residues. CDR3 coding DNA: TGCGCCAGCAGCTACGGACAGGGGAGAACTGAAGCTTTCTTT. Its translation is CASSYGQGRTEAFF.

In this sample, this clonotype turned up a few times. The chain combines TRBV12-3 or TRBV12-4 with TRBJ2-2; D possibly corresponds to TRBD1 (7 bases). Trimming shortened V by 9 bases and J by 1 base, and 9 bases separated the two germline ends. The CDR3 has 13 residues. Written as DNA, the CDR3 is TGTGCCAGGCGGGACAGGAACACCGGGGAGCTGTTTTTT. Protein product: CARRDRNTGELFF.

This clonotype was found many times. This sequence joins TRBV7-8 and TRBJ1-5, with D hard to call. Germline V gene data show CDR1 as SGHVS and CDR2 as FQNEAQ. The V end was cut by 1 base, the J end by 0 bases, with 13 bases between. The CDR3 is 17 residues long. The CDR3 here is CASSLVAEIYSNQPQHF. CDR3 nucleotides: TGTGCCAGCAGCTTAGTGGCGGAGATTTATAGCAATCAGCCCCAGCATTTT.

This chain joins TRBV7-2 and TRBJ2-2; 10 bases line up with TRBD1. CDR1 is SGHTA and CDR2 is FQGNSA in the germline V gene. V dropped 5 bases and J dropped 1; count of bases not matched to a gene: 4. This CDR3 is built from 16 residues. CDR3 residues: CASSRRTGGNTGELFF. CDR3 bases: TGTGCCAGCAGCCGAAGGACAGGGGGGAACACCGGGGAGCTGTTTTTT.

The table lists this clonotype with a few counts. The chain has TRBV27 and TRBJ2-7, with D unclear. V lost 3 bases to trimming and J lost 0 bases, with 6 bases between them. Germline V gene lookup returns CDR1 MNHEY and CDR2 SMNVEV (reference sequence). The CDR3 spans 13 residues. CDR3 region: CASSFFPSYEQYF. CDR3 nucleotide sequence: TGTGCCAGCAGTTTCTTCCCCTCCTACGAGCAGTACTTC.

The chain employs TRBV12-3 or TRBV12-4 and TRBJ1-4; tentatively, D is TRBD1 (5 bases). CDR3 size: 16 residues. V was pared by 1 base and J by 8 bases, with 17 bases between. The CDR3 DNA reads as TGTGCCAGCAGTTTAGTGCCCGGCAGGGAGGAGGAAAAACTGTTTTTT. This encodes CASSLVPGREEEKLFF.

A few counts support this clonotype. The chain is built from TRBV2 and TRBJ1-5, with D possibly being TRBD1 (6 bases). Germline V gives CDR1 SNHLY, CDR2 FYNNEI. V lost 4 bases and J lost 2, with 9 bases in between. The CDR3 length is 14 residues. The CDR3 loop reads CASSVGGGNQPQHF. The CDR3 nucleotides read TGTGCCAGCAGTGTAGGGGGGGGCAATCAGCCCCAGCATTTT.

This clonotype was counted between two and nine times. This rearrangement joins TRBV28 to TRBJ2-3; D uncertain. This CDR3 has 13 residues. Trimming pared 7 bases from V and 1 base from J, leaving 9 bases between. The germline V gene has CDR1 MDHEN and CDR2 SYDVKM. Written as DNA, the CDR3 is TGTGCCAGCAATTATTTGGGCACAGATACGCAGTATTTT. This codes for CASNYLGTDTQYF.

This clonotype was counted between two and nine times. The chain carries TRBV2 and TRBJ2-1; D is possibly TRBD1 (6 bases). This CDR3 region has 13 residues. V dropped 4 bases and J dropped 4 bases, with 8 bases sitting between them. Germline lookup yields CDR1 SNHLY and CDR2 FYNNEI. The CDR3 DNA sequence: TGTGCCAGCAGTGTTACAGGGTACAATGAGCAGTTCTTC. This sequence encodes CASSVTGYNEQFF.

This clonotype has just a few counts. The CDR3 DNA reads TGCAGCGGGGGGGAGTCCGGCACAGATACGCAGTATTTT. Translating gives CSGGESGTDTQYF. The chain links TRBV29-1 to TRBJ2-3; a weak D match, TRBD2 (6 bases). The length of the CDR3 is 13 residues. Germline V gene data show CDR1 as SQVTM and CDR2 as ANQGSEA. The germline V and J ends were trimmed by 7 bases and 1 base, with 12 bases remaining between them.

In this sample, this clonotype turned up a few times. V is TRBV4-1 and J is TRBJ1-2; 7 bases are shared with TRBD1. J gave up 2 bases and V 0 bases, and 6 bases lay outside the gene matches. This CDR3 contains 16 residues. The V gene's germline CDR1 is MGHRA and CDR2 YSYEKL. CDR3 sequence: CASSQDRTGVNYGYTF. In DNA form, the CDR3 reads TGCGCCAGCAGCCAAGATAGAACAGGGGTAAACTATGGCTACACCTTC.

This clonotype was seen a handful of times. The rearrangement uses TRBV12-3 or TRBV12-4 and TRBJ2-7; D is undetermined. Trimming removed 2 bases at V and 2 bases at J, with 7 bases between. The CDR3 runs 13 residues. DNA of the CDR3: TGTGCCAGCAGTTTAACGGGTGCCTACGAGCAGTACTTC. The encoded protein is CASSLTGAYEQYF.

This clonotype was counted between two and nine times. This sequence joins TRBV7-9 and TRBJ2-3, with 7 bases aligning to TRBD1. The CDR3 consists of 15 residues. Germline CDR1 and CDR2: SEHNR and FQNEAQ (reference sequence). Unmatched junction bases numbered 3, after V lost 3 bases and J lost 0 bases. DNA for the CDR3: TGTGCCAGCAGCTTCGACAGGGAGAGCACAGATACGCAGTATTTT. This translates into CASSFDRESTDTQYF.

Details on this clonotype: A much larger clone lies a single base off, so this may be a read error. V and J are TRBV9 and TRBJ2-3; D possibly corresponds to TRBD2 (5 bases). Germline assignment: CDR1 SGDLS and CDR2 YYNGEE. V was cut by 0 bases and J by 2 bases, with 7 bases left in between. CDR3 length: 14 amino acids. CDR3 in amino acids: CASSVDGNTDTQYF. The CDR3 DNA follows: TGTGCCAGCAGCGTAGACGGGAACACAGATACGCAGTATTTT.

This chain links TRBV3-1 with TRBJ2-1; 12 nucleotides agree with TRBD2. The length of the CDR3 is 18 residues. CDR1 and CDR2 from the germline V gene are LGHDT and YNNKEL (reference sequence). V shed 4 bases, J shed 8 bases, and the junction held 15 bases outside the gene matches. The CDR3 sequence: CASSPTILAGGLLDEQFF. The CDR3 DNA is TGTGCCAGCAGCCCGACTATACTAGCGGGGGGCCTTCTGGATGAGCAGTTCTTC.

This clonotype was picked up many times. V and J are TRBV3-1 and TRBJ1-2; D unresolved. Germline V lookup: CDR1 LGHDT, CDR2 YNNKEL (reference sequence). Between the trimmed V and J ends, which lost 0 bases and 5 bases, there was a span of 22 bases. The CDR3 sequence is 18 residues long. The CDR3 DNA reads as TGTGCCAGCAGCCAAGATCTTGTGGCAGGTTCTCGGGGATATGGCTACACCTTC. Translation: CASSQDLVAGSRGYGYTF.

This clonotype was detected many times. V is TRBV6-5 and J is TRBJ2-7; perhaps TRBD1 as D (6 bases). With 6 bases removed from V and 6 bases from J, the gap between germline ends came to 15 bases. CDR3 length: 13 amino acids. Germline CDR1 MNHEY, CDR2 SVGAGI. CDR3 loop: CASRPGDRGEQYF. The CDR3, as DNA: TGTGCCAGCAGGCCAGGGGATCGCGGCGAGCAGTACTTC.

This clonotype occurred a few times. The rearrangement joins TRBV7-2 to TRBJ2-5, with 13 nucleotides matching TRBD2. This CDR3 has 17 amino acids. With V trimmed by 5 bases and J by 2 bases, 8 bases remained unmatched. Germline-derived CDR1 and CDR2 are SGHTA and FQGNSA. The CDR3 here is CASSLGLAGVNQETQYF. The CDR3 DNA sequence: TGTGCCAGCAGCCTTGGACTAGCGGGGGTCAATCAAGAGACCCAGTACTTC.

This clonotype was picked up a small number of times. CDR3 coding DNA: TGTGCCAGCAGTTTACGGAGCGGGGGGGCCGCGTTCTTC. This encodes CASSLRSGGAAFF. The V and J genes are TRBV12-3 or TRBV12-4 and TRBJ2-1, with 10 bases aligning to TRBD2. The CDR3 is 13 residues long. V shed 2 bases, J shed 15 bases, and the junction held 7 bases outside the gene matches.

This rearrangement joins TRBV14 to TRBJ1-4; TRBD1 matches 7 bases. CDR3 size: 13 residues. Germline V gives CDR1 SGHDN, CDR2 FVKESK. V was clipped by 8 bases and J by 11 bases; unmatched bases: 11. The CDR3 sequence is CASRRQGTEKLFF. The CDR3, as DNA: TGTGCCAGCCGTAGACAGGGTACGGAGAAACTGTTTTTT.

In its sample, this clonotype was seen many times. The V call is TRBV4-3, the J call TRBJ2-4; 11 bases are a match to TRBD2. The CDR3 sequence is 20 residues long. Germline-derived CDR1 and CDR2 are LGHNA and YSLEER. V was pared by 0 bases and J by 0 bases, with 10 bases of the junction left unmatched. Here the CDR3 reads CASSQDNLAGGLRAKNIQYF. As DNA, the CDR3 is TGCGCCAGCAGCCAAGATAATCTAGCGGGAGGTCTCAGAGCCAAAAACATTCAGTACTTC.

This clonotype was observed a few times. The gene calls are TRBV29-1 and TRBJ2-3; the D gene could be TRBD1 or TRBD2 (5 bases each). This CDR3 comprises 15 residues. The ends were cut back, 2 bases at V and 3 bases at J, with 15 bases in the middle. Germline values: CDR1 SQVTM, CDR2 ANQGSEA. The CDR3 region is CSVERAGTSTDTQYF. In nucleotides, the CDR3 is TGCAGCGTTGAAAGGGCAGGGACGAGTACAGATACGCAGTATTTT.

There are many counts of this clonotype. V usage is TRBV20-1 and J usage is TRBJ1-2; possibly TRBD1 for D (5 bases). There are 15 residues in the CDR3. Germline-derived CDR1 and CDR2 are DFQATT and SNEGSKA (reference sequence). The V and J ends lost 0 bases and 3 bases respectively, with 14 bases between them. As DNA, the CDR3 is TGCAGTGCTAGAGAAGGGGACCCAGTTCACTATGGCTACACCTTC. Amino acids: CSAREGDPVHYGYTF.

This clonotype was detected a few times. V usage is TRBV20-1 and J usage is TRBJ1-2, with D unclear. Germline loops: CDR1 DFQATT, CDR2 SNEGSKA (reference sequence). The CDR3 is made up of 15 amino acids. V was cut by 0 bases and J by 5 bases, with 16 bases left in between. CDR3 region: CSARDPQDSGYGYTF. The CDR3 DNA is TGCAGTGCTAGAGACCCGCAAGACTCTGGATATGGCTACACCTTC.

The gene calls are TRBV7-9 and TRBJ2-3; D gene unclear. This CDR3 has 17 amino acids. V lost 4 bases, J lost 6 bases, and 23 bases lay in between. CDR1 SEHNR and CDR2 FQNEAQ come from the germline V gene (reference sequence). DNA for the CDR3: TGTGCCAGCAGCTCGTACCTTGGGCAGCATCAAGGGGATACGCAGTATTTT. It translates to CASSSYLGQHQGDTQYF.

The rearrangement links TRBV11-1 to TRBJ2-7, with 10 bases identical to TRBD2. Germline V gene data show CDR1 as SGHAT and CDR2 as FQDESV (reference sequence). CDR3 length: 15 residues. The V and J ends lost 0 bases and 5 bases, in that order; junction bases with no gene match: 4. The CDR3 protein is CASSLASLAGDEQYF. The DNA for the CDR3 is TGTGCCAGCAGCTTAGCGAGCCTAGCGGGAGACGAGCAGTACTTC.

This clonotype was found a few times. The chain uses TRBV7-9 and TRBJ2-2; 7 bases map to TRBD1. Germline lookup yields CDR1 SEHNR and CDR2 FQNEAQ (reference sequence). V was clipped by 3 bases and J by 0 bases; unmatched bases: 10. The CDR3 extends over 18 amino acids. This CDR3 is CASSFVRGQSANTGELFF. In nucleotides, the CDR3 is TGTGCCAGCAGCTTTGTCCGGGGACAGAGCGCGAACACCGGGGAGCTGTTTTTT. The full variable domain, with the rest looked up from reference TRBV7-9 and TRBJ2-2, is DTGVSQNPRHKITKRGQNVTFRCDPISEHNRLYWYRQTLGQGPEFLTYFQNEAQLEKSRLLSDRFSAERPKGSFSTLEIQRTEQGDSAMYLCASSFVRGQSANTGELFFGEGSRLTVL.

This clonotype was found a few times. The chain uses TRBV24-1 and TRBJ2-4; D remains unclear. V lost 4 bases, J lost 1 base, and 4 bases lay in between. CDR1 and CDR2 from the germline V gene are KGHDR and SFDVKD. The CDR3 is 13 residues long. CDR3 region: CATSDWAKNIQYF. CDR3 DNA: TGTGCCACCAGTGACTGGGCCAAAAACATTCAGTACTTC.

Of note for this clonotype: The germline gene is not matched at one end of the junction; a read error may be the cause. This rearrangement joins TRBV27 to TRBJ2-7, with TRBD1 matching 7 bases. CDR1 MNHEY and CDR2 SMNVEV come from the germline V gene (reference sequence). The CDR3 loop spans 14 amino acids. The CDR3 nucleotides are TGTACCAGCAGTCGGGACAGCCTTTTTAATGAGCAGTACTTC. This gives the protein CTSSRDSLFNEQYF.

The chain combines TRBV28 with TRBJ1-6; no reliable D call. The CDR3 spans 19 residues. Trimming took off 7 bases at V and 7 bases at J, with 29 bases between the two ends. Germline lookup yields CDR1 MDHEN and CDR2 SYDVKM. CDR3 DNA: TGTGCCAGCACTTCGCCCTCTTTGCAGGACCTTACGGAGAATTCACCCCTCCACTTT. This translates into CASTSPSLQDLTENSPLHF.

This clonotype was observed a few times. The CDR3 reads CASSQVLRDRGAYEQYF. The CDR3 nucleotides read TGCGCCAGCAGCCAAGTCCTCCGGGACAGGGGGGCCTACGAGCAGTACTTC. The chain has TRBV4-3 and TRBJ2-7; 11 nucleotides align to TRBD1. CDR1 is LGHNA, CDR2 YSLEER, per germline. The CDR3 totals 17 residues. The V gene end was trimmed by 1 base and the J gene end by 2 bases; junction bases not matched to a gene: 7.